The 2 T cell receptor beta chains below were found in one sample sequenced in a study of chemoradiotherapy in HPV16-positive cancers. Profiled with immunoSEQ multiplex PCR; TCRdb holds only in-frame clones, not every one. In the table there are 5,700 or so clones, about 67% of which are singletons. Here the sequenced sample was tumor tissue, taken from a patient who underwent chemoradiotherapy. The receptors were gathered from a human donor with HPV-associated anogenital cancer.

In its sample, this clone was seen once. V and J are TRBV9 and TRBJ2-5; D is possibly TRBD2 (5 bases). Germline loops: CDR1 SGDLS, CDR2 YYNGEE. V lost 3 bases and J lost 4, with 13 bases in between. This CDR3 has 14 residues. The CDR3: CASSDLTSGETQYF. The CDR3 coding sequence is TGTGCCAGCAGCGACCTCACTAGTGGAGAGACCCAGTACTTC.

In its sample, this clone was seen a few times. This CDR3 reads CASSTSRYEQYF. In DNA form, the CDR3 reads TGTGCCAGCAGCACCTCCCGCTACGAGCAGTACTTC. V and J are TRBV11-2 and TRBJ2-7; D ambiguous. Trimming removed 5 bases at V and 3 bases at J, with 8 bases between. The CDR3 contains 12 residues. Germline V CDR1 and CDR2: SGHAT, FQNNGV.